This TCR beta chain derives from a study of breast tumors, draining lymph nodes, adjacent tissues. The lymph nodes were axillary draining lymph nodes from breast cancer patients. With 1 base removed from V and 1 base from J, the gap between germline ends came to 7 bases. The CDR3 spans 13 residues. CDR1 is GTSNPN and CDR2 is SVGIG in the germline V gene (reference sequence). General study findings and limits: Findings are consistent with lymph node origin and intratumoral expansion of most tumor T cells. Tumor T cell lymph node origin was a supported hypothesis, not proven. Tumor TCR diversity was below lymph nodes but above nontumor tissue. Luminal-like breast cancer showed significantly higher tumor–nontumor repertoire similarity than basal-like.

In this sample, this clonotype turned up many times. As yet, its antigen is unknown. TCRdb reprocessed the multiplex PCR reads with MiXCR, giving one entry per CDR3 protein. The data hold under 250,000 distinct CDR3 sequences, with about 30% observed a single time. The sample was axillary lymph node tissue. The genes are TRBV30 and TRBJ1-2; D remains unclear. This receptor was obtained from a female donor with breast cancer. Some clones in this sample may be carry-over from other donors' samples. CDR3 bases: TGTGCCTGGAGTGGTAGGAATAACTATGGCTACACCTTC. Amino acids: CAWSGRNNYGYTF.